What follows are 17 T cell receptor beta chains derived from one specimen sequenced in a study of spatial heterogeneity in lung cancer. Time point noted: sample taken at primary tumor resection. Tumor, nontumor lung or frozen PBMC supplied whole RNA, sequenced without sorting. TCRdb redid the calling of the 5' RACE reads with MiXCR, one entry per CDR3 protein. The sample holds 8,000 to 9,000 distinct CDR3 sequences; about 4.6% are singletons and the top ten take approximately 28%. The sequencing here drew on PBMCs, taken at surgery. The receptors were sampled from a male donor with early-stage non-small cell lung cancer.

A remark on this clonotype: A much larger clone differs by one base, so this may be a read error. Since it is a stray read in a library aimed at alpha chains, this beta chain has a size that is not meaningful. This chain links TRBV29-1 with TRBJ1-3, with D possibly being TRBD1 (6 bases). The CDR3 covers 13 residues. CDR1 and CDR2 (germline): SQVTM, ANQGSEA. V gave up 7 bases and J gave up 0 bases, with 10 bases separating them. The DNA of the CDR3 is TGCAGCGCACAGGGTCTCTCTGGAAACACCATATATTTT. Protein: CSAQGLSGNTIYF.

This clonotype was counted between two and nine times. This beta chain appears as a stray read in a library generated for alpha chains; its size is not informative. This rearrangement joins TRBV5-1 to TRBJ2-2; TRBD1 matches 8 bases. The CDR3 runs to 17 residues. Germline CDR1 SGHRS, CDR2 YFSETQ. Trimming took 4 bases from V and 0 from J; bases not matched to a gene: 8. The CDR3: CASSGPGGSSNTGELFF. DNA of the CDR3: TGCGCCAGCAGCGGGCCAGGGGGCTCATCGAACACCGGGGAGCTGTTTTTT.

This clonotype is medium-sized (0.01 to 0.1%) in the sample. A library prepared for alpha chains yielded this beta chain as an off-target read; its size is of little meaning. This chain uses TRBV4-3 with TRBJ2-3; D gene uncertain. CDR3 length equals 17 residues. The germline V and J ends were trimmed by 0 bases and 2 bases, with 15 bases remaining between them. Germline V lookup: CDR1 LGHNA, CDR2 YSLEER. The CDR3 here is CASSQDPLTYPTDTQYF. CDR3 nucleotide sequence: TGCGCCAGCAGCCAAGATCCCCTTACCTACCCCACAGATACGCAGTATTTT.

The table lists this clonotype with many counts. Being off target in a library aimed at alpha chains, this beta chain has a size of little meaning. CDR3 protein: CASSLGQGAEAFF. The DNA for the CDR3 is TGTGCCAGCAGCTTGGGACAGGGGGCTGAAGCTTTCTTT. The V gene is TRBV5-6, the J gene TRBJ1-1; 9 bases agree with TRBD1. There are 13 residues in the CDR3. Germline V gives CDR1 SGHDT, CDR2 YYEEEE. V lost 0 bases and J lost 6; bases outside the gene matches: 0.

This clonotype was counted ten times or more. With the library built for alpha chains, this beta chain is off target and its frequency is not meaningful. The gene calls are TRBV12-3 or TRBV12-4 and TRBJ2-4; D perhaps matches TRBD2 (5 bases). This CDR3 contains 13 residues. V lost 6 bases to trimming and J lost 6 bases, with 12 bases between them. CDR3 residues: CASSLSEGNIQYF. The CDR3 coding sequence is TGTGCCAGCAGCCTAAGCGAGGGAAACATTCAGTACTTC.

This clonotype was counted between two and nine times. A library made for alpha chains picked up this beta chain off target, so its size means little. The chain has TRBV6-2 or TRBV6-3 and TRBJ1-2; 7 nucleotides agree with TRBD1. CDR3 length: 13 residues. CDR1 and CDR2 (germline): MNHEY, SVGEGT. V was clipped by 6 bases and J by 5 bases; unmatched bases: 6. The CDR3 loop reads CASSWDSEYGYTF. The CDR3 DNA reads TGTGCCAGCAGCTGGGACAGCGAATATGGCTACACCTTC.

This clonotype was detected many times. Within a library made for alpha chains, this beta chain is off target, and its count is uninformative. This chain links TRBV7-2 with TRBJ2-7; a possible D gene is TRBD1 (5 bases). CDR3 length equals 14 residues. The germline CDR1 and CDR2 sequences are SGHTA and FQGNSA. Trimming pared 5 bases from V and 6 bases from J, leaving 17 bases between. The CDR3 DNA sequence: TGTGCCAGCAGCCCCAACCCAGGGCCGGGCGAGCAGTACTTC. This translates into CASSPNPGPGEQYF.

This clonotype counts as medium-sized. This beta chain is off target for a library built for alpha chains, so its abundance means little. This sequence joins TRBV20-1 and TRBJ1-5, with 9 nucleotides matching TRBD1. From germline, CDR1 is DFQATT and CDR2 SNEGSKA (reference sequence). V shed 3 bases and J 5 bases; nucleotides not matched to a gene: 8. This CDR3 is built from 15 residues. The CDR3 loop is CSAREPTGGYQPQHF. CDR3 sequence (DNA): TGCAGTGCTAGGGAACCGACAGGGGGGTATCAGCCCCAGCATTTT.

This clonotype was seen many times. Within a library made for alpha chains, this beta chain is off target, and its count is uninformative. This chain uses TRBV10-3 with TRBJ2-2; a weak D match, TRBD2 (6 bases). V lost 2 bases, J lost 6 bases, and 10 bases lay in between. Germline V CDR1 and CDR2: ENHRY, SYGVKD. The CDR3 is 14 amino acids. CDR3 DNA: TGTGCCATCAGTGAGGCTAGCGTGCCCGGGGAGCTGTTTTTT. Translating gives CAISEASVPGELFF.

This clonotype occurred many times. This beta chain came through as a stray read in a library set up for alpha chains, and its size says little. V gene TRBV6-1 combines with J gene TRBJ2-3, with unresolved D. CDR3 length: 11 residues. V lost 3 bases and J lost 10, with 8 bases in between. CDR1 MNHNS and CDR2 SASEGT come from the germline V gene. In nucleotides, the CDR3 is TGTGCCAGCAGTGATGACCGGCCGCAGTATTTT. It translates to CASSDDRPQYF.

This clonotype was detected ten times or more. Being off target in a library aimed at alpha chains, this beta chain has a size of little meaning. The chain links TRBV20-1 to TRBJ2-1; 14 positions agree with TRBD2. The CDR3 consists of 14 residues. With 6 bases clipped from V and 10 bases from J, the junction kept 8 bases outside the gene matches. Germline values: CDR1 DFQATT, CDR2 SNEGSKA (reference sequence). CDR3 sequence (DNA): TGCAGTGCCACGACTAGCGGGGGGGCATGGGAGCAGTTCTTC. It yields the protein CSATTSGGAWEQFF.

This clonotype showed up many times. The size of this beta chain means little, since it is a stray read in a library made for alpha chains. The CDR3 DNA sequence: TGTGCCAGCACCCTCCCGGGACCGCGGTTTCCTCGGAGCTCCTATAATTCACCCCTCCACTTT. The encoded protein is CASTLPGPRFPRSSYNSPLHF. The J gene is TRBJ1-6, the V gene TRBV6-7; tentative D call: TRBD1 (5 bases). TRBV6-7 belongs to the ORF category, with a function that is uncertain. This CDR3 is built from 21 residues. The V end was cut by 7 bases, the J end by 0 bases, with 28 bases between.

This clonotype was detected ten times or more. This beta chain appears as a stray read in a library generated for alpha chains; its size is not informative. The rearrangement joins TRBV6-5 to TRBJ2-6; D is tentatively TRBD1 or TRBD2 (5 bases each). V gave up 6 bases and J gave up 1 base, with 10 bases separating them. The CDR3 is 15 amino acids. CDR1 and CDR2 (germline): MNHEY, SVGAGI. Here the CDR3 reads CASSRGGSGANVLTF. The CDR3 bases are TGTGCCAGCAGCCGTGGGGGATCTGGGGCCAACGTCCTGACTTTC.

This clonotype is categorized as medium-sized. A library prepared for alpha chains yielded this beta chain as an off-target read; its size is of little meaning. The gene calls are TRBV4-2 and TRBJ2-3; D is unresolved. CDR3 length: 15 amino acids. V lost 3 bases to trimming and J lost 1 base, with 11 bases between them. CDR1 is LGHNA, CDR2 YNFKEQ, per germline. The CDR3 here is CASSHRVGGTDTQYF. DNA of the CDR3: TGTGCCAGCAGCCACCGTGTTGGGGGCACAGATACGCAGTATTTT.

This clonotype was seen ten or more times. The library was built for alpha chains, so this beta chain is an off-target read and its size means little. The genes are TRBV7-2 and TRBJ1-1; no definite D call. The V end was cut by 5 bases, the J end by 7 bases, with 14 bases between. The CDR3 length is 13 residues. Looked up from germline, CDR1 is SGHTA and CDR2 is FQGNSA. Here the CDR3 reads CASSPDRRVEAFF. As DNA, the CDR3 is TGTGCCAGCAGCCCGGATCGACGAGTTGAAGCTTTCTTT.

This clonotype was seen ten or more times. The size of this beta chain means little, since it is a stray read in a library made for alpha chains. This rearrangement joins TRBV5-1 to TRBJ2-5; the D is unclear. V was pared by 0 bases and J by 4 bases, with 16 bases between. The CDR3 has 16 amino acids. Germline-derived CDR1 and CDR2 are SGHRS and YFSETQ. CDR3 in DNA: TGCGCCAGCAGCTTGGGGGGAACCAGTCTGGGAGAGACCCAGTACTTC. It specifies CASSLGGTSLGETQYF. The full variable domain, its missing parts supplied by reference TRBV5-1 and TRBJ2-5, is KAGVTQTPRYLIKTRGQQVTLSCSPISGHRSVSWYQQTPGQGLQFLFEYFSETQRNKGNFPGRFSGRQFSNSRSEMNVSTLELGDSALYLCASSLGGTSLGETQYFGPGTRLLVL.

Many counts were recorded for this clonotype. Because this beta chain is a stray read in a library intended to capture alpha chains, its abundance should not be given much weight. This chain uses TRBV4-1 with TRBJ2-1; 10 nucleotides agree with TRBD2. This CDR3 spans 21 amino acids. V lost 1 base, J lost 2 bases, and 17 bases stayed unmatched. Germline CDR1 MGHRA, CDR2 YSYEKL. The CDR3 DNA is TGCGCCAGCAGCCAAGTTACTGTGGCTAGCGGGGGTCCCTGGACCTACAATGAGCAGTTCTTC. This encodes CASSQVTVASGGPWTYNEQFF.